This is a list of T cell receptor beta chains from one sample in a study of CD8 T cells in ankylosing spondylitis. One entry per CDR3 protein, called by TCRdb with MiXCR from the 5' RACE reads. The top ten clones hold under 0.6% of a sample with 800,000 to 900,000 distinct CDR3 sequences, 12% of them seen once. Material: blood, either unsorted or a sorted T cell fraction (not recorded which). The receptors were sampled from a male donor with ankylosing spondylitis. CDR3s include the opening cysteine and the closing phenylalanine or tryptophan. The order of the fields is D gene, clone size, V gene, J gene, CDR3 DNA, CDR3 protein. D genes are given only for firm matches. For some rows the clone size is stated as once, few or many, or as a class when expanded; others skip it.

>TRBD2|few|TRBV20-1|TRBJ2-7
TGCAGTGCCCCAGACCGGCGGGGGGTCTCCTACGAGCAGTACTTC
CSAPDRRGVSYEQYF
>.|.|TRBV4-1|TRBJ2-7
TGCGCCAGCAGCGACCGGACACGACAGTACGAGCAGTACTTC
CASSDRTRQYEQYF
>TRBD1|few|TRBV7-2|TRBJ1-5
TGTGCCAGCAGCGGGACAGTCTTTAGGGCCCCCCAGCATTTT
CASSGTVFRAPQHF
>.|.|TRBV20-1|TRBJ2-1
TGCAGTGCTAGACCTCATTTGTTGCGGAGCTCCTACAATGAGCAGTTCTTC
CSARPHLLRSSYNEQFF
>.|many|TRBV4-3|TRBJ2-1
TGCGCCAGCAGCCAAGCCCGATCCATATACAATGAGCAGTTCTTC
CASSQARSIYNEQFF
>.|few|TRBV20-1|TRBJ2-1
TGCAGTGCTAGGCGGGGTCACGGGGATGAGCAGTTCTTC
CSARRGHGDEQFF
>TRBD2|few|TRBV5-1|TRBJ2-1
TGCGCCAGCAGCCCAGGACTAGCGGAAAGCAATGAGCAGTTCTTC
CASSPGLAESNEQFF
>TRBD1|few|TRBV5-1|TRBJ1-1
TGCGCCAGCAGTTTGTTACAGGGGTGGACTGAAGCTTTCTTT
CASSLLQGWTEAFF
>.|many|TRBV11-2|TRBJ2-1
TGTGCCAGCAGCTTAGGGGCTGAGAGCTCCTACAATGAGCAGTTCTTC
CASSLGAESSYNEQFF
>.|few|TRBV30|TRBJ1-2
TGTGCCTGGAGTGTAACCGCTGGCTACACCTTC
CAWSVTAGYTF
>.|many|TRBV6-5|TRBJ2-1
TGTGCCAGCAGCTCAATGTATGAGCAGTTCTTC
CASSSMYEQFF
>.|.|TRBV20-1|TRBJ2-1
TGCAGTGCTAGAGGTCCAGGGTTGGATGAGCAGTTCTTC
CSARGPGLDEQFF
>.|.|TRBV6-6|TRBJ2-3
TGTGCCAGCAGGGCCAGGGTTACAGATACGCAGTATTTT
CASRARVTDTQYF
>TRBD1|.|TRBV28|TRBJ1-1
TGTGCCAGCAGCTCAACAGGGGGGGCTTTCTTT
CASSSTGGAFF
>TRBD2|.|TRBV20-1|TRBJ2-1
TGCAGTGCTAGGGAGCGGGGGAGAGAATACAATGAGCAGTTCTTC
CSARERGREYNEQFF
>TRBD2|few|TRBV5-1|TRBJ2-2
TGCGCCAGCAATTTTGGACTAGAGAACACCGGGGAGCTGTTTTTT
CASNFGLENTGELFF
>TRBD1|many|TRBV9|TRBJ2-1
TGTGCCAGCAGCCATGACAGGGGGGGTAACGAGCAGTTCTTC
CASSHDRGGNEQFF